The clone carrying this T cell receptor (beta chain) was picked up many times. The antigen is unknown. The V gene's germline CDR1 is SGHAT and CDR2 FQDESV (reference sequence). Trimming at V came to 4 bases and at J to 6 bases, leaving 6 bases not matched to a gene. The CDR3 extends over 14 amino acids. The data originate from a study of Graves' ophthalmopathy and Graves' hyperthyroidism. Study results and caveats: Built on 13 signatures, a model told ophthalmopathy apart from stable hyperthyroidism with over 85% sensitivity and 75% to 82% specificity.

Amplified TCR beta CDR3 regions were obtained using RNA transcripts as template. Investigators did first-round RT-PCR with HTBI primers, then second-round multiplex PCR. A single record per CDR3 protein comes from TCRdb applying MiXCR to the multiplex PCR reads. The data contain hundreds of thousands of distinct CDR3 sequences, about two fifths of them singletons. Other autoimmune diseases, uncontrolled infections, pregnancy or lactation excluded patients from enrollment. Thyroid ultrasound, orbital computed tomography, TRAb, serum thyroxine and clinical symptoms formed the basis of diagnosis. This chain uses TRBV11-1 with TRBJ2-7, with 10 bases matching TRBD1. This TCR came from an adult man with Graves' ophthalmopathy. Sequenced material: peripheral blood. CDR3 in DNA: TGTGCCAGCAGCTCAGGACAGGGGGACAGCGAGCAGTACTTC. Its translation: CASSSGQGDSEQYF.